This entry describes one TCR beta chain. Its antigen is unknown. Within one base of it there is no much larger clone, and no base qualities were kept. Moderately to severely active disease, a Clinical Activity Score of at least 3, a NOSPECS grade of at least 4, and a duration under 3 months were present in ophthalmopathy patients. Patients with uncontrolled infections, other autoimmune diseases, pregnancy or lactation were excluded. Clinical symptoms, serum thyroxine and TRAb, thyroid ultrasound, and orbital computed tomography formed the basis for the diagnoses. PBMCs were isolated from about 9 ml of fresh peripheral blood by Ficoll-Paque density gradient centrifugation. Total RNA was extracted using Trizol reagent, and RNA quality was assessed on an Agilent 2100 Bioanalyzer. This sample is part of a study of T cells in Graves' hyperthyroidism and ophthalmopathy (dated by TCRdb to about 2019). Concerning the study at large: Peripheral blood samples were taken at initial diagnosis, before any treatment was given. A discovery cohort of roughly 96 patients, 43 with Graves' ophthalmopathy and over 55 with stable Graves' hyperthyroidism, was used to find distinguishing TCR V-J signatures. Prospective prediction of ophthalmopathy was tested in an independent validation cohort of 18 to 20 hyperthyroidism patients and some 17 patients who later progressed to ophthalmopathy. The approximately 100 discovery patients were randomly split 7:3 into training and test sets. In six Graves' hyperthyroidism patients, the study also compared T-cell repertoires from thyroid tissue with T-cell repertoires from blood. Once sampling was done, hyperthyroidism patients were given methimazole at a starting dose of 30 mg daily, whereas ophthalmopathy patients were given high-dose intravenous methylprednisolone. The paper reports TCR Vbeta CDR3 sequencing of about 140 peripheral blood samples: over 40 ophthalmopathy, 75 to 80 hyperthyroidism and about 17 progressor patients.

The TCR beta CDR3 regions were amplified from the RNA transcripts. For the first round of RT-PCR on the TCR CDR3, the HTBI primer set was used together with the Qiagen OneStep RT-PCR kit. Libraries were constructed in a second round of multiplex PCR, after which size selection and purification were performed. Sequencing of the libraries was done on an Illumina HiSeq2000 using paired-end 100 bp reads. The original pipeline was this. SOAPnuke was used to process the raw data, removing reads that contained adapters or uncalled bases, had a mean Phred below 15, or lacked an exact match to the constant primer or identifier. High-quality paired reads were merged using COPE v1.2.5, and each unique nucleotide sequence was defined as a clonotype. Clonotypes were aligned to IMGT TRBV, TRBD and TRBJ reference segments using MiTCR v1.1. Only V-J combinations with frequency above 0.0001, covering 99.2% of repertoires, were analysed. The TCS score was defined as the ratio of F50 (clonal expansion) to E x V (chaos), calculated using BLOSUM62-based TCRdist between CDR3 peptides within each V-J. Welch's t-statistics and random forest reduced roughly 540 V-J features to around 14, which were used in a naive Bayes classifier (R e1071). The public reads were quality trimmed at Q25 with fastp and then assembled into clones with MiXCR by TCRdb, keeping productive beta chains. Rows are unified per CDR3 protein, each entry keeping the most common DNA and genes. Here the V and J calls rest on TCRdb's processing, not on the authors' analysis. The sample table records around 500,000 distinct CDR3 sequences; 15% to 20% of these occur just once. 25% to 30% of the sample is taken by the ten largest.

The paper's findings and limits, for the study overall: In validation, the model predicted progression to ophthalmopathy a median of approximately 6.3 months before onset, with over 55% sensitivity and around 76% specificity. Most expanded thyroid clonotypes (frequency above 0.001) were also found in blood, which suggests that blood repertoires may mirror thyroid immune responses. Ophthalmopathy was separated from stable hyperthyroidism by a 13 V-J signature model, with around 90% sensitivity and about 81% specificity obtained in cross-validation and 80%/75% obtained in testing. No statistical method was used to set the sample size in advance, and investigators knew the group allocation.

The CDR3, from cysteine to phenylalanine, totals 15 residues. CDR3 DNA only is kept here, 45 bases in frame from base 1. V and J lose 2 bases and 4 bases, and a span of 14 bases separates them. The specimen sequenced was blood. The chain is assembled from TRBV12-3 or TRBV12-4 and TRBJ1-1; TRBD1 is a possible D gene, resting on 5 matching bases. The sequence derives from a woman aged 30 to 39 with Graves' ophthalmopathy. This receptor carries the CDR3 CASSLSSGAGTEAFF. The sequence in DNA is TGTGCCAGCAGTTTAAGTTCCGGGGCCGGCACTGAAGCTTTCTTT.